The clone carrying this T cell receptor (beta chain) has at least ten counts. What it binds is unknown. TCRdb reanalysed the 5' RACE reads using MiXCR and keeps one entry per CDR3 protein. The top ten clones hold 3.2% of a sample with roughly 58,000 distinct CDR3 sequences, 20% to 25% of them seen once. Broader study findings: Tumor Treg TCRs overlapped most with tumor naive CD4+ cells.

Tregs were sorted as CD4+CD25+CD127-/low cells. From germline, CDR1 is MNHEY and CDR2 SVGAGI. The ends lost 5 bases at V and 7 bases at J; junction bases unmatched: 11. The CDR3 loop spans 15 amino acids. Source material: tumor-infiltrating Tregs sorted from the breast tumor. The source is a female donor with breast cancer. This chain joins TRBV6-5 and TRBJ2-1; 7 nucleotides match TRBD2. The CDR3 sequence is CASSALAGDVNEQFF. The CDR3 DNA is TGTGCCAGCAGTGCGCTCGCGGGAGATGTGAATGAGCAGTTCTTC.